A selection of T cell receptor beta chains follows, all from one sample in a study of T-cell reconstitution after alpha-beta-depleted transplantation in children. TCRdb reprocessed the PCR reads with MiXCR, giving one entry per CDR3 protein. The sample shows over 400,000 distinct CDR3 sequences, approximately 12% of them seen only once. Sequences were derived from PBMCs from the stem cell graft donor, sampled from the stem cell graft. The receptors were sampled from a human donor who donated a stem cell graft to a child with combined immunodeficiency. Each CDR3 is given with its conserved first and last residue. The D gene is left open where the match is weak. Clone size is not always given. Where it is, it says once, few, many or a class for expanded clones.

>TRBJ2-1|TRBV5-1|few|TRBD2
CASSLVRGSGDEQFF
TGCGCCAGCAGCTTGGTACGCGGGAGTGGGGATGAGCAGTTCTTC
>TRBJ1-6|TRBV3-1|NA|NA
CASSQVRDPNSPLHF
TGTGCCAGCAGCCAAGTTCGGGACCCCAATTCACCCCTCCACTTT
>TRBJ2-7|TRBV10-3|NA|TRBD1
CAISPGTGAYEQYF
TGTGCCATCAGCCCGGGGACAGGGGCCTACGAGCAGTACTTC
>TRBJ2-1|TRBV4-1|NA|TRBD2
CASSQSGLANNEQFF
TGCGCCAGCAGCCAATCGGGACTAGCGAACAATGAGCAGTTCTTC
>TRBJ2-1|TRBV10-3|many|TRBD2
CAISESGTSGNEQFF
TGTGCCATCAGTGAGTCCGGGACTAGCGGAAATGAGCAGTTCTTC
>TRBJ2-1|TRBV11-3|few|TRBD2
CASSSSGTSGRRWFF
TGTGCCAGCAGCTCTTCCGGGACTAGCGGGAGGAGATGGTTCTTC
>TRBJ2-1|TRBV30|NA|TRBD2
CAWGAGGARNEQFF
TGTGCCTGGGGGGCGGGAGGGGCTCGCAATGAGCAGTTCTTC
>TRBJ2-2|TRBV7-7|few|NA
CASSPWVEYTGELFF
TGTGCCAGCAGCCCATGGGTCGAATACACCGGGGAGCTGTTTTTT
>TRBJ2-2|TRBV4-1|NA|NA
CASSQEPPNTGELFF
TGCGCCAGCAGCCAAGAACCTCCAAACACCGGGGAGCTGTTTTTT
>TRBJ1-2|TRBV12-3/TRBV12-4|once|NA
CASSGGTSYGYTF
TGTGCCAGCAGCGGGGGAACTAGCTATGGCTACACCTTC
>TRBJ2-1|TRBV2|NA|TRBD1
CASNPLTGGSYNEQFF
TGTGCCAGCAACCCCCTGACAGGGGGCTCCTACAATGAGCAGTTCTTC